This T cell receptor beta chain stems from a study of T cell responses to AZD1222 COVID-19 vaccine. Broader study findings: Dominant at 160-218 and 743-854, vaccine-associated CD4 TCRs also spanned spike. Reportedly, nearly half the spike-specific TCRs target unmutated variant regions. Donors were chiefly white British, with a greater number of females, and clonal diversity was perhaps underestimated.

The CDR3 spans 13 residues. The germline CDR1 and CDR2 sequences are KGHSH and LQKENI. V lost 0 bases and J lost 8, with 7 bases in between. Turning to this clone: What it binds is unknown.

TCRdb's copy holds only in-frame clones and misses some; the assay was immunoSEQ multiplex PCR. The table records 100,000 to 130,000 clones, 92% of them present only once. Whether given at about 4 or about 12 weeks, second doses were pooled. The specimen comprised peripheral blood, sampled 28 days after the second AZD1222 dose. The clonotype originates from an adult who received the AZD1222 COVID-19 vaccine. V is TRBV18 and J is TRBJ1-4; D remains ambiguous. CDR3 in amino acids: CASSPPGGEKLFF. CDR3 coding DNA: TGTGCCAGCTCACCACCGGGTGGGGAAAAACTGTTTTTT.